One T cell receptor beta chain is described in this entry. The sample is drawn from a study of blood T cell repertoires in COVID-19. About the research overall: The origin of the acute and convalescent COVID-19 samples was the United States, Italy and Spain.

TCRdb's copy holds only in-frame clones and misses some; the assay was immunoSEQ multiplex PCR. There are fewer than 150,000 clones in the sample; roughly 86% occur only once, and 9.5% to 15% lies in the top ten. Germline V lookup: CDR1 SGHAT, CDR2 FQNNGV. This CDR3 has 14 amino acids. The J segment lost 2 bases and the V segment lost 1 base, leaving 2 bases of the junction unmatched. The TCR comes from a human donor in a cohort sampled during active COVID-19. V gene TRBV11-2 combines with J gene TRBJ2-7; 7 bases map to TRBD2. Sample: peripheral blood. In nucleotides, the CDR3 is TGTGCCAGCAGCTTAGTGCGGGGGACCTACGAGCAGTACTTC. Translation: CASSLVRGTYEQYF.